These T cell receptor beta chains were read from a single sample in a study of regulatory T cells in long-lasting Graves disease. Via MiXCR, TCRdb re-called the multiplex PCR reads, giving one row per CDR3 protein. This sample carries 240,000 or so distinct CDR3 sequences, roughly 21% of them seen once, and the ten largest clones take about 15%. The sample was peripheral blood mononuclear cells (PBMCs), taken at new diagnosis, from a patient treated with antithyroid drugs. The receptors here all came from a female donor with Graves disease. The CDR3 runs from the conserved cysteine through the conserved F or W. Each record gives: V gene, D gene, J gene, clone size, CDR3 protein, CDR3 DNA. A D gene is named only where the DNA matches it firmly. Only part of the rows carry a size: once, few, many, or a class if the clone is expanded.

v_gene: TRBV11-2
d_gene: NA
j_gene: TRBJ2-7
abundance: NA
CDR3aa: CASSLEGGGSAYEQYF
CDR3nt: TGTGCCAGCAGCTTAGAAGGAGGGGGATCGGCATACGAGCAGTACTTC

v_gene: TRBV6-2/TRBV6-3
d_gene: NA
j_gene: TRBJ2-3
abundance: few
CDR3aa: CASSYIQHTDTQYF
CDR3nt: TGTGCCAGCAGTTACATACAGCACACAGATACGCAGTATTTT

v_gene: TRBV28
d_gene: NA
j_gene: TRBJ1-6
abundance: many
CDR3aa: CASSRDLNSPLHF
CDR3nt: TGTGCCAGCAGTAGGGACCTAAATTCACCCCTCCACTTT

v_gene: TRBV10-2
d_gene: NA
j_gene: TRBJ2-5
abundance: NA
CDR3aa: CASSDRGLRQETQYF
CDR3nt: TGCGCCAGCAGTGATCGGGGGCTAAGGCAAGAGACCCAGTACTTC

v_gene: TRBV3-2
d_gene: NA
j_gene: TRBJ2-6
abundance: few
CDR3aa: CASSPPFWVGTPGGGGANVLTF
CDR3nt: TGTGCCAGCAGCCCTCCTTTTTGGGTAGGGACCCCAGGTGGTGGTGGGGCCAACGTCCTGACTTTC

v_gene: TRBV6-2/TRBV6-3
d_gene: TRBD1
j_gene: TRBJ1-1
abundance: many
CDR3aa: CASSYDREITEAFF
CDR3nt: TGTGCCAGCAGTTACGACAGGGAGATCACTGAAGCTTTCTTT

v_gene: TRBV24-1
d_gene: TRBD1
j_gene: TRBJ1-2
abundance: many
CDR3aa: CATSESTGRGDYGYTF
CDR3nt: TGTGCCACCAGTGAGTCGACAGGGAGAGGTGACTATGGCTACACCTTC

v_gene: TRBV5-1
d_gene: NA
j_gene: TRBJ2-1
abundance: many
CDR3aa: CASSLRGAQGNEQFF
CDR3nt: TGCGCCAGCAGCTTGAGGGGGGCCCAAGGAAATGAGCAGTTCTTC

v_gene: TRBV6-2/TRBV6-3
d_gene: TRBD1
j_gene: TRBJ2-6
abundance: NA
CDR3aa: CASRVPGQVVSGANVLTF
CDR3nt: TGTGCCAGCAGGGTACCGGGACAGGTGGTCTCTGGGGCCAACGTCCTGACTTTC

v_gene: TRBV2
d_gene: NA
j_gene: TRBJ2-7
abundance: NA
CDR3aa: CANSLLGTDTYEQYF
CDR3nt: TGTGCCAACAGTTTACTGGGGACGGATACCTACGAGCAGTACTTC

v_gene: TRBV6-1
d_gene: NA
j_gene: TRBJ1-3
abundance: NA
CDR3aa: CASGIAGRNTIYF
CDR3nt: TGTGCCAGCGGTATAGCCGGGCGAAACACCATATATTTT

v_gene: TRBV12-3/TRBV12-4
d_gene: NA
j_gene: TRBJ1-3
abundance: many
CDR3aa: CASRQSSGNTIYF
CDR3nt: TGTGCCAGCAGACAGAGCTCTGGAAACACCATATATTTT

v_gene: TRBV15
d_gene: NA
j_gene: TRBJ2-1
abundance: many
CDR3aa: CATSRVGGEQFF
CDR3nt: TGTGCCACCAGCAGAGTAGGCGGGGAGCAGTTCTTC

v_gene: TRBV18
d_gene: TRBD2
j_gene: TRBJ2-1
abundance: many
CDR3aa: CASSTRLAGDDNEQFF
CDR3nt: TGTGCCAGCTCCACGAGACTAGCGGGTGATGACAATGAGCAGTTCTTC

v_gene: TRBV11-1
d_gene: NA
j_gene: TRBJ2-5
abundance: NA
CDR3aa: CASSPGQQETRYF
CDR3nt: TGTGCCAGCAGCCCCGGACAGCAAGAGACCCGATACTTC

v_gene: TRBV9
d_gene: TRBD1
j_gene: TRBJ2-2
abundance: many
CDR3aa: CASSVRDRHTGELFF
CDR3nt: TGTGCCAGCAGCGTCCGGGACAGACACACCGGGGAGCTGTTTTTT

v_gene: TRBV20-1
d_gene: NA
j_gene: TRBJ2-3
abundance: many
CDR3aa: CSADPGGTDTQYF
CDR3nt: TGCAGTGCTGACCCCGGGGGCACAGATACGCAGTATTTT

v_gene: TRBV7-9
d_gene: NA
j_gene: TRBJ2-1
abundance: few
CDR3aa: CASSHHRASYNEQFF
CDR3nt: TGTGCCAGCAGCCACCACAGGGCTTCCTACAATGAGCAGTTCTTC

v_gene: TRBV12-3/TRBV12-4
d_gene: NA
j_gene: TRBJ2-5
abundance: many
CDR3aa: CASSSEGAVPQETQYF
CDR3nt: TGTGCCAGCAGTTCGGAGGGCGCGGTTCCCCAAGAGACCCAGTACTTC

v_gene: TRBV15
d_gene: NA
j_gene: TRBJ2-3
abundance: many
CDR3aa: CATSRDGRFSDTQYF
CDR3nt: TGTGCCACCAGCAGAGATGGGAGGTTTTCAGATACGCAGTATTTT

v_gene: TRBV15
d_gene: NA
j_gene: TRBJ1-3
abundance: NA
CDR3aa: CATSRAGFDGGNTIYF
CDR3nt: TGTGCCACCAGCAGAGCAGGGTTTGACGGTGGAAACACCATATATTTT

v_gene: TRBV10-3
d_gene: TRBD1
j_gene: TRBJ1-1
abundance: many
CDR3aa: CAISEGTSGGLNTEAFF
CDR3nt: TGTGCCATCAGTGAGGGGACCTCAGGGGGCCTGAACACTGAAGCTTTCTTT

v_gene: TRBV6-1
d_gene: NA
j_gene: TRBJ2-5
abundance: many
CDR3aa: CASRIRDWQETQYF
CDR3nt: TGTGCCAGCCGTATCCGGGACTGGCAAGAGACCCAGTACTTC

v_gene: TRBV6-4
d_gene: TRBD1
j_gene: TRBJ1-1
abundance: few
CDR3aa: CASRGQAGTEAFF
CDR3nt: TGTGCCAGCCGGGGACAGGCGGGCACTGAAGCTTTCTTT

v_gene: TRBV18
d_gene: TRBD2
j_gene: TRBJ2-7
abundance: many
CDR3aa: CASSYDFGLAGDEQYF
CDR3nt: TGTGCCAGCTCATACGACTTTGGACTAGCGGGGGACGAGCAGTACTTC

v_gene: TRBV3-1
d_gene: TRBD2
j_gene: TRBJ2-7
abundance: few
CDR3aa: CASSWTSGVQGEQYF
CDR3nt: TGTGCCAGCAGCTGGACTAGCGGGGTTCAGGGCGAGCAGTACTTC

v_gene: TRBV11-3
d_gene: TRBD1
j_gene: TRBJ2-3
abundance: many
CDR3aa: CASSSTGGQSDTQYF
CDR3nt: TGTGCCAGCAGCTCGACAGGGGGGCAGTCAGATACGCAGTATTTT

v_gene: TRBV28
d_gene: NA
j_gene: TRBJ2-7
abundance: many
CDR3aa: CASSLRTYEQYF
CDR3nt: TGTGCCAGCAGTTTACGAACTTACGAGCAGTACTTC

v_gene: TRBV7-2
d_gene: NA
j_gene: TRBJ1-5
abundance: many
CDR3aa: CASRWGSGNQPQHF
CDR3nt: TGTGCCAGCAGGTGGGGTTCGGGCAATCAGCCCCAGCATTTT

v_gene: TRBV2
d_gene: TRBD1
j_gene: TRBJ1-1
abundance: NA
CDR3aa: CASSRQGASAFF
CDR3nt: TGTGCCAGCAGCCGGCAGGGGGCTTCAGCTTTCTTT

v_gene: TRBV7-9
d_gene: NA
j_gene: TRBJ2-2
abundance: many
CDR3aa: CASSVGGNTGELFF
CDR3nt: TGTGCCAGCAGCGTAGGGGGGAACACCGGGGAGCTGTTTTTT

v_gene: TRBV2
d_gene: NA
j_gene: TRBJ1-5
abundance: many
CDR3aa: CASSVQGGNQPQHF
CDR3nt: TGTGCCAGCAGTGTGCAGGGTGGCAATCAGCCCCAGCATTTT

v_gene: TRBV7-6
d_gene: TRBD2
j_gene: TRBJ2-1
abundance: NA
CDR3aa: CASSKREASYNEQFF
CDR3nt: TGTGCCAGCAGTAAGCGGGAGGCCTCCTACAATGAGCAGTTCTTC

v_gene: TRBV12-3/TRBV12-4
d_gene: TRBD1
j_gene: TRBJ1-1
abundance: many
CDR3aa: CANSYRGGTEAFF
CDR3nt: TGTGCCAATTCTTACAGGGGCGGCACTGAAGCTTTCTTT

v_gene: TRBV20-1
d_gene: TRBD2
j_gene: TRBJ2-1
abundance: many
CDR3aa: CSARDLIAGTRREQFF
CDR3nt: TGCAGTGCTAGAGATCTAATAGCGGGGACCCGCCGTGAGCAGTTCTTC

v_gene: TRBV10-2
d_gene: NA
j_gene: TRBJ2-1
abundance: many
CDR3aa: CASRGLRKGYEQFF
CDR3nt: TGCGCCAGCAGGGGACTGAGGAAGGGCTATGAGCAGTTCTTC

v_gene: TRBV7-2
d_gene: NA
j_gene: TRBJ1-1
abundance: many
CDR3aa: CASSLTGRTLKTEAFF
CDR3nt: TGTGCCAGCAGCTTAACCGGACGGACCTTGAAGACTGAAGCTTTCTTT

v_gene: TRBV5-5
d_gene: NA
j_gene: TRBJ2-5
abundance: many
CDR3aa: CASSFGGEETQYF
CDR3nt: TGTGCCAGCAGCTTCGGCGGCGAAGAGACCCAGTACTTC

v_gene: TRBV11-3
d_gene: TRBD2
j_gene: TRBJ2-2
abundance: many
CDR3aa: CASSLPSSGRSRNTGELFF
CDR3nt: TGTGCCAGCAGCTTACCGTCTAGCGGGAGGTCTAGGAACACCGGGGAGCTGTTTTTT